The sequence of this T cell receptor beta chain was determined in a study of blood T cell repertoires in COVID-19. Overall study context: Samples representing acute and convalescent COVID-19 were sourced from the United States, Italy and Spain. T cells, B-cell-depleted T cells, or PBMCs supplied cDNA or gDNA.

One Seattle source followed patients from active infection through their disease course. V lost 3 bases and J lost 6, with 9 bases in between. The CDR3 spans 13 residues. Germline loops: CDR1 KGHDR, CDR2 SFDVKD. This clone was seen more than once but under ten times. Authors' methods: Nucleated cell counts were estimated from reference gene primer amplification. Using immunoSEQ multiplex PCR, the repertoire was profiled, and TCRdb retains in-frame clones only, with some absent. That table furnishes V, J and clone size, whereas the DNA furnished D and trimming. The sample includes about 220,000 clones, around 86% seen only once; the top ten take 5.2%.

This TCR came from a woman in her sixties or seventies with COVID-19, enrolled during active disease. The sequenced material came from peripheral blood. The chain is built from TRBV24-1 and TRBJ2-3, with a possible D match to TRBD2 (6 bases). CDR3 sequence reads: CATSDGTVDTQYF. DNA of the CDR3: TGTGCCACCAGTGATGGGACTGTGGATACGCAGTATTTT.